This is a list of T cell receptor beta chains from one sample in a study of blood T cells in healthy people across ages. Each CDR3 protein is one row after TCRdb ran MiXCR on the 5' RACE reads. The sample includes 650,000 to 800,000 distinct CDR3 sequences, roughly 44% of them seen just once. The source material was blood. The receptors were sampled from a man aged 60 to 69 in good health. Each CDR3 is given with its conserved first and last residue. Each record gives: V gene, J gene, clone size, D gene, CDR3 DNA, CDR3 protein. The D gene is left open where the match is weak. Not every row has a clone size; where given, it reads once, few, many or a size class.

TRBV7-6	TRBJ2-1	once	TRBD2	TGTGCCAGTAACGCTTGGCCGCTGCGGGGGGAGGGGAACAATGAGCAGTTCTTC	CASNAWPLRGEGNNEQFF
TRBV10-3	TRBJ2-7	many	TRBD1	TGTGCCATCAGTGAGTCGACGCGAGACAGGGCCCCCTACGAGCAGTACTTC	CAISESTRDRAPYEQYF
TRBV15	TRBJ2-4	few	TRBD1	TGTGCCACCAGCGGAAGACCGACAGGGGGGGGAACCAAAAACATTCAGTACTTC	CATSGRPTGGGTKNIQYF
TRBV7-8	TRBJ1-1	once	.	TGTGCCAGCAGCTCGACAGGAAACCATGAAGCTTTCTTT	CASSSTGNHEAFF
TRBV10-3	TRBJ1-2	few	TRBD1	TGTGCCATCAGTGACGAAAAGACAGGGGTTGGTGGCTACACCTTC	CAISDEKTGVGGYTF
TRBV4-1	TRBJ2-3	many	TRBD1	TGCGCCAGCAGCCCCGACAGGGGCACAGATACGCAGTATTTT	CASSPDRGTDTQYF
TRBV4-3	TRBJ1-1	.	TRBD1	TGCGCCAGCAGCCAGAATCAGGACAGGCGTCTGAACACTGAAGCTTTCTTT	CASSQNQDRRLNTEAFF
TRBV12-3/TRBV12-4	TRBJ2-1	.	TRBD1	TGTGCCAGCAGGAGTCGAGGACAGGACCTTCGTGAGCAGTTCTTC	CASRSRGQDLREQFF
TRBV15	TRBJ2-7	.	.	TGTGCCACCAGCAGAGGCCGGTCGGACGAGCAGTACTTC	CATSRGRSDEQYF
TRBV12-3/TRBV12-4	TRBJ2-3	.	.	TGTGCCAGCAGTTTAAATCCGAATACGCAGTATTTT	CASSLNPNTQYF